This T cell receptor (beta chain) was sequenced during a study of CD8+ T cells in alopecia areata. At the level of the study: Severity in treated patients was scored by percentage of scalp area affected. General study findings and limits: Within the top 100, expanded CD8+ clones significantly decreased with tofacitinib, as did scalp clonality. Scalp samples also yield sequences of resident alphabeta T cells from normal skin.

Sequencing used cDNA as its template, made by extracting RNA and reverse transcribing it. Measured with immunoSEQ multiplex PCR; TCRdb has only the in-frame clones, and not every one. The data contain around 170,000 clones, about 47% of them seen just once; the ten biggest clones take up around a tenth. As to this clone: The target antigen is unknown. The germline gene is not matched at one end of the junction; a read error may be the cause.

Described treatment: oral pan-JAK inhibitor, 5-10 mg twice daily. Sequencing was performed on CD8+ T cells sorted from blood, taken around week 54, from a patient treated with tofacitinib. The sequence was collected from a human donor with alopecia areata.

The CDR3 region is CASSLDQVTQYF. The CDR3 DNA follows: TGTGCCAGCAGCTTGGACCAAGTGACCCAGTACTTC. This chain connects TRBV13 to TRBJ2-5; D is unclear. This CDR3 comprises 12 residues. Germline CDR1 PRHDT, CDR2 FYEKMQ (reference sequence).